The clone carrying this T cell receptor beta chain was seen ten or more times. What it binds is not known. The sample belongs to a study of neurological immune-mediated disorders. Study-wide points: No sharing of CDR3 amino acid sequences was observed among expanded clones across subjects, suggesting private repertoires in all groups.

TCRdb reprocessed the 5' RACE reads via MiXCR and lists one record per CDR3 protein. The sample consists of fewer than 60,000 distinct CDR3 sequences, 10% of them appearing once. Germline V gene lookup returns CDR1 SGHRS and CDR2 YFSETQ. V lost 4 bases and J lost 3, with 11 bases in between. This CDR3 comprises 14 residues. Input material: PBMCs. The receptor was isolated from an older man with HTLV-1-associated myelopathy (HAM/TSP). The rearrangement uses TRBV5-1 and TRBJ2-1; D perhaps matches TRBD2 (6 bases). The CDR3 here is CASSRSEGYNEQFF. The CDR3 bases are TGCGCCAGCAGCCGCTCGGAGGGCTACAATGAGCAGTTCTTC.